This entry describes one TCR beta chain. Authors' processing steps: Estimation of nucleated cell counts relied on the amplification of reference gene primers. Sequencing was performed with immunoSEQ multiplex PCR; in TCRdb, only in-frame clones are kept and a portion is missing. V, J and clone size reflect that table, while D and trimming were determined from the DNA. The sample shows some 120,000 clones, over 65% of them seen only once. This specimen comes from a study of blood T cell repertoires in COVID-19. Study information: From the United States, Italy and Spain came samples of acute and convalescent COVID-19. T cells, B-cell-depleted T cells, or PBMCs supplied cDNA or gDNA.

This CDR3 region has 11 residues. The germline V gene encodes CDR1 SNHLY and CDR2 FYNNEI. V shed 7 bases and J shed 3 bases, with 6 bases lying between them. The receptor's source is a human donor with acute or convalescent COVID-19. The donor label of this sample is uncertain. Sequencing was carried out using peripheral blood. V is TRBV2 and J is TRBJ2-5; D not certain. CDR3 DNA: TGTGCCAGCACTATGAAAGAGACCCAGTACTTC. Amino acids: CASTMKETQYF.